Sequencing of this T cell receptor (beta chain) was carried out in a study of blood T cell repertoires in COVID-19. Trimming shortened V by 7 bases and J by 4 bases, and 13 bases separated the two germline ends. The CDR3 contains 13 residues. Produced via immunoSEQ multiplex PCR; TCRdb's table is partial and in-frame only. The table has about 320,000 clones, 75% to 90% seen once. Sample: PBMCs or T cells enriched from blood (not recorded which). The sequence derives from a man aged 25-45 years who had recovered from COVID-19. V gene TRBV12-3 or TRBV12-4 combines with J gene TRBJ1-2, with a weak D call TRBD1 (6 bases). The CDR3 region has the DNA TGTGCCAGCACAGGGGCTTACAGCTATGGCTACACCTTC. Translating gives CASTGAYSYGYTF.